The next 30 T cell receptor beta chains were all read from a single sample in a study of blood T cell repertoires in COVID-19 (dated by TCRdb to 2020 to 2021). Library generation was performed with the immunoSEQ multiplex PCR assay. Imported from immuneACCESS, the table was reduced by TCRdb to in-frame sequences with V and J called. These copies leave out some clones; in studies compared against another copy, an unresolved V gene accounts for under half, and the cause of the remainder is not known. Within this sample are more than 200,000 clones, with 80% to 90% of them counted one time only. Around 2.3% of the sample is in the top ten clones. The sequenced material came from peripheral blood. The receptors stem from a middle-aged woman with active or convalescent COVID-19.

This clone has just one count. The chain has TRBV19 and TRBJ1-2; D possibly corresponds to TRBD1 (6 bases). From germline, CDR1 is LNHDA and CDR2 SQIVND (reference sequence). This CDR3 has 17 amino acids. V was pared by 0 bases and J by 2 bases, with 16 bases between. The CDR3 nucleotides are TGTGCCAGTAGTATAGAAAGGGGGACGGGGGGGAACTATGGCTACACCTTC. Protein sequence: CASSIERGTGGNYGYTF.

This sequence joins TRBV27 and TRBJ2-5, with 9 bases identical to TRBD1. The CDR3 runs to 15 residues. Germline CDR1 and CDR2: MNHEY and SMNVEV (reference sequence). J lost 2 bases, V lost 8 bases, and 9 bases had no gene match. In nucleotides, the CDR3 is TGTGCCAGCGGGCCCGGGACAGGGCCGCAAGAGACCCAGTACTTC. Its translation: CASGPGTGPQETQYF.

A word on this clone: The junction does not match germline at one end; this may be a read error. The gene calls are TRBV29-1 and TRBJ1-4; D is unresolved. This CDR3 spans 14 amino acids. Per germline, CDR1 SQVTM and CDR2 ANQGSEA. CDR3: CSVEDTSTNEKLFF. For the CDR3, the DNA is TGCAGCGTGGAAGACACTTCGACTAATGAAAAACTGTTTTTT.

The chain joins TRBV5-5 to TRBJ2-2; 11 bases map to TRBD1. The CDR3 is made up of 18 amino acids. The germline gives CDR1 SGHKS, CDR2 YYEKEE (reference sequence). V lost 4 bases, J lost 2 bases, and 10 bases stayed unmatched. The CDR3 spells CASSTRTGGMDNTGELFF. The CDR3 DNA reads as TGTGCCAGCAGCACCCGGACAGGGGGCATGGACAACACCGGGGAGCTGTTTTTT.

The chain combines TRBV28 with TRBJ1-6, with D perhaps matching TRBD1 (6 bases). Trimming shortened V by 3 bases and J by 7 bases, and 19 bases separated the two germline ends. Germline CDR1 is MDHEN and CDR2 is SYDVKM. This CDR3 is 17 amino acids long. This CDR3 is CASSLPRGAARNSPLHF. Written as DNA, the CDR3 is TGTGCCAGCAGTTTGCCCCGGGGGGCTGCGCGCAATTCACCCCTCCACTTT.

The chain uses TRBV6-5 and TRBJ2-3, with a weak D call TRBD1 (8 bases). Germline loops: CDR1 MNHEY, CDR2 SVGAGI. The ends were cut back, 6 bases at V and 4 bases at J, with 17 bases in the middle. The CDR3 length is 15 residues. This CDR3 reads CASRVLATGADTQYF. CDR3 in DNA: TGTGCCAGCAGGGTACTAGCGACAGGGGCAGATACGCAGTATTTT.

The chain has TRBV30 and TRBJ1-2; a weak D match, TRBD1 (5 bases). Germline CDR1 GTSNPN, CDR2 SVGIG (reference sequence). V lost 1 base and J lost 8, with 11 bases in between. The CDR3 spans 12 residues. The CDR3 DNA sequence: TGTGCCTGGAGTGCGACAGTTGGGGGCTACACCTTC. Its translation: CAWSATVGGYTF.

The CDR3 DNA reads as TGTGCCAGCAGCCATCGAACAGGGTTGGCAGATACGCAGTATTTT. It translates to CASSHRTGLADTQYF. This sequence joins TRBV14 and TRBJ2-3, with D maybe TRBD1 (6 bases). The CDR3 has 15 amino acids. With 3 bases removed from V and 4 bases from J, the gap between germline ends came to 14 bases. The V gene's germline CDR1 is SGHDN and CDR2 FVKESK.

This sequence joins TRBV19 and TRBJ2-5; 8 bases agree with TRBD1. The V segment lost 2 bases and the J segment 5 bases; nucleotides outside the gene matches: 4. Per the germline V gene, CDR1 is LNHDA and CDR2 is SQIVND (reference sequence). The CDR3 contains 14 residues. CDR3 amino acids: CASSIQGAWETQYF. The CDR3, as DNA: TGTGCCAGTAGTATACAGGGGGCCTGGGAGACCCAGTACTTC.

In this sample, this clone turned up a few times. This CDR3 is CASSADRNTGELFF. The CDR3 DNA reads TGTGCCAGCAGTGCAGACAGAAACACCGGGGAGCTGTTTTTT. The rearrangement links TRBV2 to TRBJ2-2; maybe TRBD1 (5 bases). Between the trimmed V and J ends, which lost 4 bases and 2 bases, there was a span of 8 bases. CDR1 SNHLY and CDR2 FYNNEI come from the germline V gene. The CDR3 loop spans 14 amino acids.

As DNA, the CDR3 is TGTGCCAGCAGCCCTAATCGGAGTCCCGGGGGCACCATATATTTT. It codes for CASSPNRSPGGTIYF. The V call is TRBV7-2, the J call TRBJ1-3, with D maybe TRBD1 (5 bases). The length of the CDR3 is 15 residues. The germline V gene has CDR1 SGHTA and CDR2 FQGNSA. Trimming took off 5 bases at V and 9 bases at J, with 20 bases between the two ends.

The chain is built from TRBV20-1 and TRBJ2-3; D call uncertain. Per germline, CDR1 DFQATT and CDR2 SNEGSKA (reference sequence). The CDR3 contains 12 residues. The V and J ends lost 3 bases and 2 bases respectively, with 6 bases between them. DNA for the CDR3: TGCAGTGCTAGTCCAGTCACAGATACGCAGTATTTT. Its translation: CSASPVTDTQYF.

The CDR3 spells CASSLDRGAYEQYF. CDR3 in DNA: TGTGCCAGCAGCTTGGACAGGGGGGCCTACGAGCAGTACTTC. V usage is TRBV5-4 and J usage is TRBJ2-7; 8 nucleotides align to TRBD1. There are 14 residues in the CDR3. Germline lookup yields CDR1 SGHNT and CDR2 YYREEE (reference sequence). J lost 2 bases, V lost 0 bases, and 1 base had no gene match.

The chain has TRBV5-1 and TRBJ2-1, with TRBD2 identical over 10 bases. This CDR3 contains 13 residues. The V gene end was trimmed by 3 bases and the J gene end by 9 bases; junction bases not matched to a gene: 3. The germline V gene has CDR1 SGHRS and CDR2 YFSETQ. CDR3 sequence (DNA): TGCGCCAGCAGCTCCATAGCGGGAGGTGAGCAGTTCTTC. It is translated as CASSSIAGGEQFF.

The chain recombines TRBV24-1 with TRBJ2-3, with D tentatively TRBD1 (5 bases). Germline V gene data show CDR1 as KGHDR and CDR2 as SFDVKD. The CDR3 loop spans 13 amino acids. V lost 1 base and J lost 5, with 6 bases in between. CDR3 DNA sequence: TGTGCCACCAGTGATTTTAGGGGAGATACGCAGTATTTT. It specifies CATSDFRGDTQYF.

Here the CDR3 reads CASSDFQGVLFF. CDR3 DNA sequence: TGTGCCAGCAGCGACTTTCAGGGTGTACTGTTTTTT. V is TRBV2 and J is TRBJ1-4, with a possible D match to TRBD1 (5 bases). The CDR3 has 12 residues. Germline-derived CDR1 and CDR2 are SNHLY and FYNNEI. V was cut by 6 bases and J by 13 bases, with 15 bases left in between.

V usage is TRBV2 and J usage is TRBJ2-7; 12 nucleotides agree with TRBD2. Germline V gene sequence: CDR1 SNHLY, CDR2 FYNNEI. CDR3 length equals 18 residues. V trimming: 5 bases; J trimming: 1 base; junction bases outside the gene matches: 12. In DNA form, the CDR3 reads TGTGCCAGCAGTATACCACGAGTAGGACTAGCGGGGTCCTACGAGCAGTACTTC. This gives the protein CASSIPRVGLAGSYEQYF.

This rearrangement joins TRBV9 to TRBJ2-2, with 8 nucleotides matching TRBD1. CDR3 length equals 15 residues. V lost 0 bases and J lost 6; bases outside the gene matches: 4. Germline CDR1 is SGDLS and CDR2 is YYNGEE. CDR3 sequence (DNA): TGTGCCAGCAGCGTAGTGGACAGGGTGGCCGGGGAGCTGTTTTTT. This gives the protein CASSVVDRVAGELFF.

The chain has TRBV6-5 and TRBJ1-1; 9 bases are a match to TRBD1. From germline, CDR1 is MNHEY and CDR2 SVGAGI. The CDR3 sequence is 15 residues long. V lost 5 bases, J lost 6 bases, and 10 bases stayed unmatched. As DNA, the CDR3 is TGTGCCAGCAGTCCCCAACCGGGACAGGGCGCTGAAGCTTTCTTT. This encodes CASSPQPGQGAEAFF.

The V and J genes are TRBV5-5 and TRBJ1-3, with D possibly TRBD1 on 6 matching bases. The CDR3 has 16 amino acids. Trimming stripped 0 bases from V and 2 bases from J, with 12 bases between. Per the germline V gene, CDR1 is SGHKS and CDR2 is YYEKEE (reference sequence). The CDR3 here is CASSLEGHRTGNTIYF. The CDR3 nucleotides are TGTGCCAGCAGCTTGGAGGGACACCGAACTGGAAACACCATATATTTT.

This clone was seen a few times. V is TRBV27 and J is TRBJ1-4; no definite D call. CDR1 is MNHEY and CDR2 is SMNVEV in the germline V gene (reference sequence). This CDR3 spans 15 amino acids. V was clipped by 2 bases and J by 5 bases, with 12 bases between them. The CDR3 reads CASSLGPSENEKLFF. In nucleotides, the CDR3 is TGTGCCAGCAGTTTAGGCCCCTCCGAAAATGAAAAACTGTTTTTT.

The J gene is TRBJ1-1, the V gene TRBV24-1, with 8 bases matching TRBD1. This CDR3 comprises 15 residues. Germline values: CDR1 KGHDR, CDR2 SFDVKD. The V segment lost 3 bases and the J segment 10 bases; nucleotides outside the gene matches: 12. The CDR3 DNA follows: TGTGCCACCAGTGATACAACTAAGACAGGGGAGGCAGCTTTCTTT. Residues: CATSDTTKTGEAAFF.

The chain links TRBV15 to TRBJ2-1; D is uncertain. Germline V gene sequence: CDR1 LNHNV, CDR2 YYDKDF (reference sequence). CDR3 length: 15 amino acids. Deletions cut 3 bases from V and 7 bases from J, with 16 bases between. The CDR3 reads CATSSLDLVGNEQFF. CDR3 bases: TGTGCCACCAGCAGCCTAGATTTGGTCGGGAATGAGCAGTTCTTC.

The chain carries TRBV25-1 and TRBJ1-4; D possibly corresponds to TRBD1 (5 bases). This CDR3 is built from 14 residues. Trimming shortened V by 3 bases and J by 8 bases, and 13 bases separated the two germline ends. Germline V gene sequence: CDR1 MGHDK, CDR2 SYGVNS. CDR3 sequence: CASSDRQLGEKLFF. In DNA form, the CDR3 reads TGTGCCAGCAGTGATCGACAGCTGGGGGAAAAACTGTTTTTT. Supplemented by reference TRBV25-1 and TRBJ1-4, the full variable domain reads EADIYQTPRYLVIGTGKKITLECSQTMGHDKMYWYQQDPGMELHLIHYSYGVNSTEKGDLSSESTVSRIRTEHFPLTLESARPSHTSQYLCASSDRQLGEKLFFGSGTQLSVL.

The chain uses TRBV7-8 and TRBJ1-5; D remains unclear. CDR1 SGHVS and CDR2 FQNEAQ come from the germline V gene. The CDR3 contains 14 residues. V was shortened by 2 bases and J by 4 bases, with 9 bases between the two germline ends. The CDR3 spells CASSLLLTNQPQHF. In DNA, the CDR3 is TGTGCCAGCAGCTTACTATTGACTAATCAGCCCCAGCATTTT.

J is TRBJ1-4 and V is TRBV2, with D possibly matching TRBD1 (6 bases). V lost 10 bases, J lost 8 bases, and 23 bases lay in between. CDR1 SNHLY and CDR2 FYNNEI come from the germline V gene. This CDR3 is 15 amino acids long. The CDR3 protein is CATQPDRLNVEKLFF. CDR3 sequence (DNA): TGTGCCACCCAACCAGACAGGCTGAACGTGGAAAAACTGTTTTTT.

The chain combines TRBV10-3 with TRBJ2-7, with TRBD1 matching over 9 bases. The V gene end was trimmed by 6 bases and the J gene end by 1 base; junction bases not matched to a gene: 19. CDR3 length: 19 residues. Germline V gives CDR1 ENHRY, CDR2 SYGVKD. The chain's CDR3 is CAISDRTGEGGLGSYEQYF. In DNA form, the CDR3 reads TGTGCCATCAGCGATAGGACAGGGGAAGGCGGCTTAGGTTCCTACGAGCAGTACTTC.

The chain couples TRBV5-3 to TRBJ2-5; D remains ambiguous. TRBV5-3 is an ORF for which the function is uncertain. The CDR3 extends over 16 amino acids. The ends were cut back, 4 bases at V and 5 bases at J, with 21 bases in the middle. The CDR3 is CARSDPNSYPRETQYF. The CDR3 DNA reads as TGTGCCAGAAGCGACCCTAACTCATACCCCAGGGAGACCCAGTACTTC.

The genes are TRBV7-2 and TRBJ1-2; the D is unclear. V lost 0 bases, J lost 5 bases, and 10 bases lay in between. The germline CDR1 and CDR2 sequences are SGHTA and FQGNSA. This CDR3 has 14 residues. The CDR3 spells CASSLAGVWYGYTF. The CDR3 DNA reads TGTGCCAGCAGCTTAGCCGGGGTCTGGTATGGCTACACCTTC.

CDR3: CASSLPADSYEQYF. CDR3 DNA: TGTGCCAGTAGCCTCCCGGCGGACTCCTACGAGCAGTACTTC. V gene TRBV19 combines with J gene TRBJ2-7, with D uncertain. Trimming took 6 bases from V and 0 from J, leaving 12 bases between them. This CDR3 comprises 14 residues. Germline V lookup: CDR1 LNHDA, CDR2 SQIVND (reference sequence).